The entry below gives a single T cell receptor (beta chain) sequence along with its context. The data were obtained in a study of ipilimumab plus nivolumab after autologous stem cell transplantation. The method was immunoSEQ multiplex PCR; TCRdb's version includes in-frame clones alone and lacks a portion of them. The sample includes 77,000 or so clones, 75% to 85% seen only once; the top ten take more than 2%. This CDR3 has 15 residues. Per germline, CDR1 MDHEN and CDR2 SYDVKM. Trimming removed 6 bases from V and 6 bases from J, with 17 bases in between. Ipilimumab, 1 mg/kg, started 14 to 28 days after autologous transplant.

V gene TRBV28 combines with J gene TRBJ1-4; D is possibly TRBD1 (6 bases). Sequences were derived from PBMCs, sampled in a trial of ipilimumab plus nivolumab as post-transplant consolidation. The sequence was collected from a male donor with diffuse large B-cell lymphoma. CDR3 nucleotides: TGTGCCAGCAGCAGCCAGGCAGGGGAATATGAAAAACTGTTTTTT. It translates to CASSSQAGEYEKLFF. The full variable domain, completed using reference TRBV28 and TRBJ1-4, is DVKVTQSSRYLVKRTGEKVFLECVQDMDHENMFWYRQDPGLGLRLIYFSYDVKMKEKGDIPEGYSVSREKKERFSLILESASTNQTSMYLCASSSQAGEYEKLFFGSGTQLSVL.